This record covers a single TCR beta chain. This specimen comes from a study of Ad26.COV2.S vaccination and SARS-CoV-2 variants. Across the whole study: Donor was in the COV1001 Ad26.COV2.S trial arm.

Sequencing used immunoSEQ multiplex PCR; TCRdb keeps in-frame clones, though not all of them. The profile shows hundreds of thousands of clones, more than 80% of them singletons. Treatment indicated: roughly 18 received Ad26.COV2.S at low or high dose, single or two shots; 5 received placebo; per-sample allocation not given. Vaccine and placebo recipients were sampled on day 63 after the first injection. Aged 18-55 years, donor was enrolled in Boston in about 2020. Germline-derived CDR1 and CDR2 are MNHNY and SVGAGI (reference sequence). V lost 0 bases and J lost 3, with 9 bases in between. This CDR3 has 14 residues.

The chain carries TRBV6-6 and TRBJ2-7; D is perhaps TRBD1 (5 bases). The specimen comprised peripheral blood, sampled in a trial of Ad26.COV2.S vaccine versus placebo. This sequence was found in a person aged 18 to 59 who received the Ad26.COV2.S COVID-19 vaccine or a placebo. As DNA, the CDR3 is TGTGCCAGCAGTTACTCGGGGCAAGGCTACGAGCAGTACTTC. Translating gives CASSYSGQGYEQYF.